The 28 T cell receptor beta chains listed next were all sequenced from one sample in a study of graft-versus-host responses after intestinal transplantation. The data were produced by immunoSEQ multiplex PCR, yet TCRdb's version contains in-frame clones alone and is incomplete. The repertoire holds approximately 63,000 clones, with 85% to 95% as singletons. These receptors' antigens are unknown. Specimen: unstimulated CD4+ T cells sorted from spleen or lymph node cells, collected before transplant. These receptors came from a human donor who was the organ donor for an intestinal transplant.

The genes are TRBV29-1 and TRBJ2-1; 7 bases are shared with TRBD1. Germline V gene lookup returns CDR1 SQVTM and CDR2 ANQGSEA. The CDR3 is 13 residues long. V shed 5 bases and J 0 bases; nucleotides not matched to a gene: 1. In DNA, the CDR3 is TGCAGCGTTCGGGACAGCTCCTACAATGAGCAGTTCTTC. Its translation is CSVRDSSYNEQFF.

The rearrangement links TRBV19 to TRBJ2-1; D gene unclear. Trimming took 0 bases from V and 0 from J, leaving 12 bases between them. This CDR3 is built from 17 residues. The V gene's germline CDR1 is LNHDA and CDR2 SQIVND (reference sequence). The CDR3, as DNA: TGTGCCAGTAGTATAGATCGGAGATCAAGCTCCTACAATGAGCAGTTCTTC. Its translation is CASSIDRRSSSYNEQFF.

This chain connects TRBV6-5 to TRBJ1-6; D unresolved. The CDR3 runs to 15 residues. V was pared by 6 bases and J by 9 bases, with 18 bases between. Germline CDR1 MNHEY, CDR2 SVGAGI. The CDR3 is CASSFDTFGSSPLHF. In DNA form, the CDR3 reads TGTGCCAGCAGCTTCGATACCTTTGGGAGTTCACCCCTCCACTTT.

The CDR3 DNA reads TGCAGCGGGGGGACAGGTAACACAGATACGCAGTATTTT. This gives the protein CSGGTGNTDTQYF. V and J are TRBV29-1 and TRBJ2-3; TRBD1 matches 8 bases. The CDR3 spans 13 residues. J was trimmed by 2 bases and V by 7 bases; bases with no gene match: 5. CDR1 is SQVTM and CDR2 is ANQGSEA in the germline V gene.

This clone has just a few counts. CDR3: CASSPRDRLTSGGNEQFF. CDR3 coding DNA: TGTGCCAGCAGTCCACGGGACCGACTGACTAGCGGGGGCAATGAGCAGTTCTTC. The rearrangement links TRBV7-9 to TRBJ2-1; 12 nucleotides agree with TRBD2. V lost 6 bases, J lost 6 bases, and 15 bases stayed unmatched. The germline CDR1 and CDR2 sequences are SEHNR and FQNEAQ (reference sequence). The CDR3 has 18 amino acids.

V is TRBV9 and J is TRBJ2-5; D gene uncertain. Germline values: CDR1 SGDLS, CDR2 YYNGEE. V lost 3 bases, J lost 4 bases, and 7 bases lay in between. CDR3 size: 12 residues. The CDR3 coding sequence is TGTGCCAGCAGCGCGAACCTAGAGACCCAGTACTTC. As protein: CASSANLETQYF. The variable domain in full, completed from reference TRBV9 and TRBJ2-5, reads DSGVTQTPKHLITATGQRVTLRCSPRSGDLSVYWYQQSLDQGLQFLIQYYNGEERAKGNILERFSAQQFPDLHSELNLSSLELGDSALYFCASSANLETQYFGPGTRLLVL.

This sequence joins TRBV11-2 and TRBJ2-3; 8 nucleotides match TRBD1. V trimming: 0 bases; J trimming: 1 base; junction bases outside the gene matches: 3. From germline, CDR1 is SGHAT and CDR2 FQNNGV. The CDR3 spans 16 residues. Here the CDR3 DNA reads TGTGCCAGCAGCTTAGAGGGGACAGGCCGCACAGATACGCAGTATTTT. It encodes CASSLEGTGRTDTQYF.

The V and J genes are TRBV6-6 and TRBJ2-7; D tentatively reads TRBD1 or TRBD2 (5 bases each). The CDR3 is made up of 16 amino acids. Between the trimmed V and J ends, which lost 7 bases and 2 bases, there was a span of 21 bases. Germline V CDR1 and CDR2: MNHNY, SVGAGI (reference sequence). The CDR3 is CASTRETIQYAYEQYF. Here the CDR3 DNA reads TGTGCCAGCACCAGGGAGACTATTCAGTATGCCTACGAGCAGTACTTC.

CDR3 loop: CASSLAFKRGETGELFF. For the CDR3, the DNA is TGTGCCAGCAGCTTAGCTTTCAAGCGGGGGGAAACCGGGGAGCTGTTTTTT. V usage is TRBV7-6 and J usage is TRBJ2-2; TRBD2 agrees at 9 bases. The CDR3 loop spans 17 amino acids. Trimming removed 0 bases from V and 5 bases from J; junction bases left unmatched: 7. The germline CDR1 and CDR2 sequences are SGHVS and FNYEAQ.

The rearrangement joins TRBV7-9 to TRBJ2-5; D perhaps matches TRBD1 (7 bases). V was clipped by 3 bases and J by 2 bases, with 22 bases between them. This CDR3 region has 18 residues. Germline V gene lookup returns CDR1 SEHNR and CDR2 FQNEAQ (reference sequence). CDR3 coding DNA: TGTGCCAGCAGCTTCTCGGTGTGGAGGGGGACAGAGCAAGAGACCCAGTACTTC. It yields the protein CASSFSVWRGTEQETQYF.

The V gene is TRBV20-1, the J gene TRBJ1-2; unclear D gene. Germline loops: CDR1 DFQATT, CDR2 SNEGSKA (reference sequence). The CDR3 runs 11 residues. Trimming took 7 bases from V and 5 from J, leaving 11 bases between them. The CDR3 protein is CSVGDQYGYTF. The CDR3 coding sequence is TGCAGTGTTGGGGATCAATATGGCTACACCTTC.

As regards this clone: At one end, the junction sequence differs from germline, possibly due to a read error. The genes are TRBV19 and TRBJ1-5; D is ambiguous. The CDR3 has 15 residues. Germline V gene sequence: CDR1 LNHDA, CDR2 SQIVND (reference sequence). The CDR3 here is CASSVDRGSNQPQHF. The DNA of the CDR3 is TGTGCCAGTAGTGTAGACCGGGGTAGCAATCAGCCCCAGCATTTT.

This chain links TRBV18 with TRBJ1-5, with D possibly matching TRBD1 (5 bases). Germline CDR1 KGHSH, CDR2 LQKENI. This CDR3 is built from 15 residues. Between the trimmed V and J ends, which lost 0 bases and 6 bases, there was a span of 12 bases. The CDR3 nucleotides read TGTGCCAGCTCACCACCAGGAACTGGGGCTCAGCCCCAGCATTTT. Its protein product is CASSPPGTGAQPQHF.

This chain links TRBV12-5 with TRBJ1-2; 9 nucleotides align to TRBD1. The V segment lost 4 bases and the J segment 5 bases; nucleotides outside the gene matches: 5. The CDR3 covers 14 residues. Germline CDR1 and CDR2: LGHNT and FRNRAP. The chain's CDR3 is CASGSPGQGYGYTF. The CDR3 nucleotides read TGTGCTAGTGGTTCTCCGGGACAGGGATATGGCTACACCTTC.

DNA for the CDR3: TGTGCCAGCAGCTGGGACCAAGAGACCCAGTACTTC. It specifies CASSWDQETQYF. This rearrangement joins TRBV5-4 to TRBJ2-5, with D unclear. This CDR3 is built from 12 residues. Germline V gives CDR1 SGHNT, CDR2 YYREEE (reference sequence). The V and J ends lost 3 bases and 0 bases respectively, with 3 bases between them.

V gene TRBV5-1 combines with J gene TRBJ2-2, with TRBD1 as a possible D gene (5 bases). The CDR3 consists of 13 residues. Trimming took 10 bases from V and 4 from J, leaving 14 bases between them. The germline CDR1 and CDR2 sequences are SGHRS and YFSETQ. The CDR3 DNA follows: TGCGCCTCAGGCCAGGGTGGCACCGGGGAGCTGTTTTTT. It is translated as CASGQGGTGELFF.

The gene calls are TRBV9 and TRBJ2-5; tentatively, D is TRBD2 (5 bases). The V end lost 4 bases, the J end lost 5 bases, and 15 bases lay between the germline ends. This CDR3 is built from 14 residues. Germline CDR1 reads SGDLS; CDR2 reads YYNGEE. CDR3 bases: TGTGCCAGCAGCTTTGGCGGGCTTGGGGAGACCCAGTACTTC. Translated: CASSFGGLGETQYF.

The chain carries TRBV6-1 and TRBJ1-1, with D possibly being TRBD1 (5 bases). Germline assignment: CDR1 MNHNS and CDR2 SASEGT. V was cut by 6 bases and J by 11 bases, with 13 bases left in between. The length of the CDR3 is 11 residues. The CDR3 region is CASRVGGGAFF. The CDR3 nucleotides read TGTGCCAGCAGGGTCGGGGGGGGTGCTTTCTTT.

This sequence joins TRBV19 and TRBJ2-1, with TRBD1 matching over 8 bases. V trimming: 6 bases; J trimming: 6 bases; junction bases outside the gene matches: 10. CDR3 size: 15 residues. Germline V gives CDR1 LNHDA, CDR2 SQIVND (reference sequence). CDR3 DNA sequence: TGTGCCAGTAGCTTTGAGGGACAGGTCATCAATGAGCAGTTCTTC. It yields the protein CASSFEGQVINEQFF.

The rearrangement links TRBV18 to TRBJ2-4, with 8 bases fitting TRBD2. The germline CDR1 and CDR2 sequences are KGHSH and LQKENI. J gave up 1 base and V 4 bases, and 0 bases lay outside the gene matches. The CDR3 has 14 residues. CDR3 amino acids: CASSLAGAKNIQYF. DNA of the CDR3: TGTGCCAGCTCACTAGCGGGGGCCAAAAACATTCAGTACTTC. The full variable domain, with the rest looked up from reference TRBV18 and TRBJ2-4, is NAGVMQNPRHLVRRRGQEARLRCSPMKGHSHVYWYRQLPEEGLKFMVYLQKENIIDESGMPKERFSAEFPKEGPSILRIQQVVRGDSAAYFCASSLAGAKNIQYFGAGTRLSVL.

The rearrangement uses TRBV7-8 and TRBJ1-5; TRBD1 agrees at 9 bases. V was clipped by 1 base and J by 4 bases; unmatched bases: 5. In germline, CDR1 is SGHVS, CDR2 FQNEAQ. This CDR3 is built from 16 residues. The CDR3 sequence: CASSLVGTGRNQPQHF. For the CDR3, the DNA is TGTGCCAGCAGCTTAGTGGGGACAGGGCGGAATCAGCCCCAGCATTTT.

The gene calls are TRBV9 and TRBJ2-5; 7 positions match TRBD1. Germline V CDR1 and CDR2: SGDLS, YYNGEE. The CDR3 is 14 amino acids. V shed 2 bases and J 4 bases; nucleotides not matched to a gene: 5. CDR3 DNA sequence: TGTGCCAGCAGCGTCGGTCCAGGGGGAGAGACCCAGTACTTC. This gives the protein CASSVGPGGETQYF.

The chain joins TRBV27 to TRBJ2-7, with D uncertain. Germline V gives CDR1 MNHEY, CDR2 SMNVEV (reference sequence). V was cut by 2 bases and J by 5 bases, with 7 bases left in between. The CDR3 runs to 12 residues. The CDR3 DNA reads TGTGCCAGCAGTTTAGAGTGCCACGAGCAGTACTTC. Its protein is CASSLECHEQYF.

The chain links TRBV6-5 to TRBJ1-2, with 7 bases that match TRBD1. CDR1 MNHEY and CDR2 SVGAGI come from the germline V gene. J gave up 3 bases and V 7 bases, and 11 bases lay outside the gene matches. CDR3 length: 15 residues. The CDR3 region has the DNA TGTGCCAGCACTCCTTTATACAGGGGCGACTATGGCTACACCTTC. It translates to CASTPLYRGDYGYTF.

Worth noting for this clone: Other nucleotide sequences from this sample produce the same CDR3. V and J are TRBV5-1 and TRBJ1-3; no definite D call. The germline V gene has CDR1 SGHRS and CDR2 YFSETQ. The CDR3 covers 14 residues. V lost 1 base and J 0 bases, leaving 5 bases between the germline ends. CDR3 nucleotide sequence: TGCGCCAGCAGCTTGTCGGTCTCTGGAAACACCATATATTTT. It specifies CASSLSVSGNTIYF.

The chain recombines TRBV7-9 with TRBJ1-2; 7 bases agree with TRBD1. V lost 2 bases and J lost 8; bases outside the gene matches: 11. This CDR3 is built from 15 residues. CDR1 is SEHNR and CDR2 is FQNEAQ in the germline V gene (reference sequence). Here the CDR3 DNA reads TGTGCCAGCAGCTTAAGGGTAGGGGGCGGAGGAGGCTACACCTTC. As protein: CASSLRVGGGGGYTF.

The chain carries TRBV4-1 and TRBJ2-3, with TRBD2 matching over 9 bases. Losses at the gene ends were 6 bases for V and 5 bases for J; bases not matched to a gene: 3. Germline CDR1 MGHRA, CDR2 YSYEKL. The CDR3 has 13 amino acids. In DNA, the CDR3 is TGCGCCAGCAGTCCGACTAGCGGAGATACGCAGTATTTT. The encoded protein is CASSPTSGDTQYF.

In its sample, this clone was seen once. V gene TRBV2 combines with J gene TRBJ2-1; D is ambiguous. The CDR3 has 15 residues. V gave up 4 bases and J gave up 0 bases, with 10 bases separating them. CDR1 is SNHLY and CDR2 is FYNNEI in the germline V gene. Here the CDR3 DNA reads TGTGCCAGCAGTGCGTCGGTGAGCTCCTACAATGAGCAGTTCTTC. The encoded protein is CASSASVSSYNEQFF.